The sequence of this T cell receptor (beta chain) was determined in a study of metastatic and nonmetastatic thyroid tumors. There are many counts of this clone. The CDR3 consists of 16 residues. V gave up 5 bases and J gave up 2 bases, with 18 bases separating them. Germline V gene sequence: CDR1 MDHEN, CDR2 SYDVKM. Before thyroid surgery, none of the patients had received any treatment. Per the original methods: CDR3 differences across clinicopathological groups were used to build a distant-metastasis classifier for papillary thyroid cancer. TCRdb reanalyzed the PCR reads via MiXCR. The V and J calls and clone size come from TCRdb's table, not from the authors' own analysis. The data contain tens of thousands of clones, under 15% of them singletons.

Source material: blood. The genes are TRBV28 and TRBJ1-2; D may be TRBD1 (5 bases). The receptor was isolated from a female donor with papillary thyroid cancer or a benign thyroid nodule (not recorded which). Some clones in this sample may be carry-over from other donors' samples. CDR3 loop: CASSETFAGPNYGYTF. The CDR3 DNA reads as TGTGCCAGCAGTGAGACGTTCGCAGGGCCGAACTATGGCTACACCTTC.